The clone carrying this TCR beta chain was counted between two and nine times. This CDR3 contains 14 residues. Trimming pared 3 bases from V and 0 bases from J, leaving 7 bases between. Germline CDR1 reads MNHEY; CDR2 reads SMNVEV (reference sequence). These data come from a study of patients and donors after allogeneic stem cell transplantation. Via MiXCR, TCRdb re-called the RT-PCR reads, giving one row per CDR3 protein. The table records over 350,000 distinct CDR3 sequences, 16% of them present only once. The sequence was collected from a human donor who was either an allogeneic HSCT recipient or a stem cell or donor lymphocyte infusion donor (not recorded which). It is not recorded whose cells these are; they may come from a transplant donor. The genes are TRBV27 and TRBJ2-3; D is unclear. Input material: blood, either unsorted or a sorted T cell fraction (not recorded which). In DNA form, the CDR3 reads TGTGCCAGCAGTTTTTCGGAGAGCACAGATACGCAGTATTTT. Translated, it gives CASSFSESTDTQYF.